Listed below are T cell receptor beta chains from one sample, sequenced in a study of blood T cell repertoires in COVID-19. Only in-frame clones appear in the TCRdb table, and some are missing; sequencing was by immunoSEQ multiplex PCR. The table lists about 200,000 clones, approximately 80% of them singletons. The source material was peripheral blood. The receptors come from a human donor in a cohort sampled during active COVID-19. CDR3s include the opening cysteine and the closing phenylalanine or tryptophan. The order of the fields is J gene, V gene, D gene, clone size, CDR3 DNA, CDR3 protein. A D gene is named only where the DNA matches it firmly. Only some rows state a clone size, as once, few, many or a class for expanded clones.

>TRBJ2-4|TRBV28|NA|NA
TGTGCCAGCAGTTTATGGGGGGCGAGGAACATTCAGTACTTC
CASSLWGARNIQYF
>TRBJ1-6|TRBV4-2|NA|NA
TGTGCCAGCAGCCAAGATCGGCTCGGGTTAGGACCCCTCCACTTT
CASSQDRLGLGPLHF
>TRBJ2-7|TRBV6-5|NA|NA
TGTGCCAGCAGTCCTAAAGCCTACGAGCAGTACTTC
CASSPKAYEQYF
>TRBJ1-2|TRBV6-5|NA|NA
TGTGCCAGCAGTTACCCGGGGAACTATGGCTACACCTTC
CASSYPGNYGYTF
>TRBJ2-7|TRBV18|NA|NA
TGTGCCAGCTCAGACTTGACCTCCTGGGAGCAGTACTTC
CASSDLTSWEQYF
>TRBJ1-6|TRBV7-6|NA|NA
TGTGCCAGCAGCGAAAGCAGGGGTCCGGTTCGCTCCTATAATTCACCCCTCCACTTT
CASSESRGPVRSYNSPLHF
>TRBJ2-5|TRBV5-1|TRBD2|NA
TGCGCCAGCAGCTTGGACCCAGCGGGAGAGGGGGAGACCCAGTACTTC
CASSLDPAGEGETQYF
>TRBJ2-7|TRBV7-2|NA|NA
TGTGCCAGCAGCTTAGCAATTTCAGGCGAGCAGTACTTC
CASSLAISGEQYF
>TRBJ1-2|TRBV7-3|NA|NA
TGTGCCAGCAGCTCCGACAGTAACTCTAACTATGGCTACACCTTC
CASSSDSNSNYGYTF
>TRBJ2-6|TRBV6-5|NA|NA
TGTGCCAGCAGTAGACTAGCTGGGGCCAACGTCCTGACTTTC
CASSRLAGANVLTF
>TRBJ1-1|TRBV19|TRBD1|NA
TGTGCCAGTAGATTACGGGGGACAGCTCAGGGCACTGAAGCTTTCTTT
CASRLRGTAQGTEAFF
>TRBJ1-2|TRBV4-1|NA|few
TGCGCCAGCAGCCCAGGGTCCAACTATGGCTACACCTTC
CASSPGSNYGYTF
>TRBJ1-3|TRBV6-2/TRBV6-3|TRBD1|NA
TGTGCCAGCAGTAGCCGGACAGGGGCCGGAAACACCATATATTTT
CASSSRTGAGNTIYF
>TRBJ2-5|TRBV5-1|NA|NA
TGCGCCAGCAGCAGGAACAGGGCCCAAGAGACCCAGTACTTC
CASSRNRAQETQYF
>TRBJ2-5|TRBV5-1|TRBD2|NA
TGCGCCAGCAGGGGGGGATTAGCGGGAGTGGAACAAGAGACCCAGTACTTC
CASRGGLAGVEQETQYF
>TRBJ1-5|TRBV7-8|TRBD1|NA
TGTGCCAGCAGCCTCTTTCAGGGGGCGAGCAATCAGCCCCAGCATTTT
CASSLFQGASNQPQHF
>TRBJ2-3|TRBV10-3|TRBD2|NA
TGTGCCATCAGTGAGTCTGAACTAGCGGATGGCACAGATACGCAGTATTTT
CAISESELADGTDTQYF
>TRBJ1-4|TRBV19|NA|NA
TGTGCCAGTAGTCCCCAGTCGGGGGAAAAACTGTTTTTT
CASSPQSGEKLFF
>TRBJ2-1|TRBV4-1|TRBD1|many
TGCGCCAGCAGCCAAGAAGTTCAGGGGGATGAGCAGTTCTTC
CASSQEVQGDEQFF
>TRBJ1-2|TRBV24-1|NA|NA
TGTGCCACCAGTGTTGCCGGGGACTATGGCTACACCTTC
CATSVAGDYGYTF
>TRBJ1-6|TRBV6-6|NA|NA
TGTGCCAGCAGTTACTCGGGGCAGGAAAATTCACCCCTCCACTTT
CASSYSGQENSPLHF
>TRBJ2-2|TRBV6-2/TRBV6-3|NA|NA
TGTGCCAGCAGTTGGCCGGGACAGAACACCGGGGAGCTGTTTTTT
CASSWPGQNTGELFF
>TRBJ1-5|TRBV6-5|TRBD1|NA
TGTGCCAGCAGCGGCCGGGACAGCCCAGATCAGCCCCAGCATTTT
CASSGRDSPDQPQHF
>TRBJ1-2|TRBV29-1|NA|NA
TGCGGGGGAAGGGAGGAGGGCTACACCTTC
CGGREEGYTF
>TRBJ2-5|TRBV3-1/TRBV3-2|NA|NA
TGTGCCAGCAGCCAGACGACAGGCCAAGAGACCCAGTACTTC
CASSQTTGQETQYF
>TRBJ2-3|TRBV11-1|NA|NA
TGTGCCAGCAGCTTAGTACAGGGAGGGACGACAGATACGCAGTATTTT
CASSLVQGGTTDTQYF
>TRBJ2-7|TRBV5-1|NA|many
TGCGCCAGCAGCTCGGCCGGGACACCATCCTACGAGCAGTACTTC
CASSSAGTPSYEQYF
>TRBJ2-1|TRBV9|TRBD2|NA
TGTGCCAGCCAAAAGCAGACTAGCCGGAGCCCTGGTGAGCAGTTCTTC
CASQKQTSRSPGEQFF
>TRBJ2-1|TRBV5-1|NA|NA
TGCGCCAGCAGCTTGGGTATAATGGCGGGGTACAATGAGCAGTTCTTC
CASSLGIMAGYNEQFF
>TRBJ2-7|TRBV13|TRBD1|NA
TGTGCCAGCAGCTTGGGGCAGGGGGCCTACGAGCAGTACTTC
CASSLGQGAYEQYF
>TRBJ1-1|TRBV15|TRBD1|NA
TGTGCCACCAGCAGAGATACTTTCGGAGGCGGCAGGGGGCGAATAGCTTTCTTT
CATSRDTFGGGRGRIAFF
>TRBJ1-5|TRBV19|NA|few
TGTGCCAGTAGTATAGCGGAGGTGGGCAATCAGCCCCAGCATTTT
CASSIAEVGNQPQHF